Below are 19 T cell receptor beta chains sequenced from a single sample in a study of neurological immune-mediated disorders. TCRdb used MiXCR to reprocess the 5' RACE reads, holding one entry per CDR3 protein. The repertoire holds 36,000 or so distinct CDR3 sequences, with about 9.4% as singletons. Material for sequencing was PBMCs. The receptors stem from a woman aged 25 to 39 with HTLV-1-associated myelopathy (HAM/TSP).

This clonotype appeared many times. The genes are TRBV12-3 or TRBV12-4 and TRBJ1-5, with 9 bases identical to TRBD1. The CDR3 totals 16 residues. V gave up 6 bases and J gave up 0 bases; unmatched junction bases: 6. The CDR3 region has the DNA TGTGCCAGCAGACCCGACAGGGGGTATAGCAATCAGCCCCAGCATTTT. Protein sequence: CASRPDRGYSNQPQHF.

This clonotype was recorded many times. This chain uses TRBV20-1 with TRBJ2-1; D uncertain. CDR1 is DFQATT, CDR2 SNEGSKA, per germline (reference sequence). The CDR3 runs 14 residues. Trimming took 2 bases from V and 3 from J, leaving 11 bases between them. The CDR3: CSARKVVGYNEQFF. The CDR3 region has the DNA TGCAGTGCTAGAAAGGTAGTCGGCTACAATGAGCAGTTCTTC.

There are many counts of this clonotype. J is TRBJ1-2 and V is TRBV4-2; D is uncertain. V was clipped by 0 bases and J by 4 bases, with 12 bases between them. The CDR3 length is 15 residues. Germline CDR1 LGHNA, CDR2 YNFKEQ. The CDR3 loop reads CASSQEPNPLYGYTF. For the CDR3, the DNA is TGTGCCAGCAGCCAAGAGCCCAACCCCCTCTATGGCTACACCTTC.

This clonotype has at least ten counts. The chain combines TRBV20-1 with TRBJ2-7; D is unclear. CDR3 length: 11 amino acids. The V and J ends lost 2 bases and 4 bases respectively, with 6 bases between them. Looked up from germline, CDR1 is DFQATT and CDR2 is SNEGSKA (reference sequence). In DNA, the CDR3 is TGCAGTGCTAGACTCAGTTACGAGCAGTACTTC. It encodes CSARLSYEQYF.

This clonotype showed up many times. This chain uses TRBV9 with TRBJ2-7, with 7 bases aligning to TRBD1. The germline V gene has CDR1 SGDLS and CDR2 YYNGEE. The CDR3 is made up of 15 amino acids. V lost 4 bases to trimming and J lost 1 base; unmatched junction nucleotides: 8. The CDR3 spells CASSPRQGLSYEQYF. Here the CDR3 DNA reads TGTGCCAGCAGCCCCAGACAGGGTTTATCCTACGAGCAGTACTTC.

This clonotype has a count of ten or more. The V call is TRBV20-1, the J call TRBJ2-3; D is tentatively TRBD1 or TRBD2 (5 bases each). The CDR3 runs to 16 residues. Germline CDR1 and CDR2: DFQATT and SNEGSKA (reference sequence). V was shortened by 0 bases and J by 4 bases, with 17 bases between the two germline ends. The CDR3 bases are TGCAGTGCTAGAGATGTGTACAGTGGGGACGCAGATACGCAGTATTTT. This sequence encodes CSARDVYSGDADTQYF.

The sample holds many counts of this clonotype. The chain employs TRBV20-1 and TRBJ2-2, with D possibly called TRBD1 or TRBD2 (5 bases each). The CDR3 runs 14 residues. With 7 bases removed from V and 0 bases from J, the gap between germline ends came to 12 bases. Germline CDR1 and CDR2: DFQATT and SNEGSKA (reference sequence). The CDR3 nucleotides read TGCAGTGTCCCAGGGACGGCGAACACCGGGGAGCTGTTTTTT. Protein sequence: CSVPGTANTGELFF.

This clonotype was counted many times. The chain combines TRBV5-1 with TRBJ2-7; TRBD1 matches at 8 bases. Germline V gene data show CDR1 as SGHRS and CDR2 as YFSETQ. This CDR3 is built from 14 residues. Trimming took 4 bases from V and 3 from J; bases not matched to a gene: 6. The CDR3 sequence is CASSLTGQGYEQYF. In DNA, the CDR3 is TGCGCCAGCAGCCTCACAGGACAGGGCTACGAGCAGTACTTC.

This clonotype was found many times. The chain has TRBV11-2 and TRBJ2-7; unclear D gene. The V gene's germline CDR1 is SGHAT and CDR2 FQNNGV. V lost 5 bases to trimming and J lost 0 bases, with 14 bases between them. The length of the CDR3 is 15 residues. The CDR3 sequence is CASSLDGSSSYEQYF. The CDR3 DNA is TGTGCCAGCAGCCTTGACGGCTCTAGCTCCTACGAGCAGTACTTC.

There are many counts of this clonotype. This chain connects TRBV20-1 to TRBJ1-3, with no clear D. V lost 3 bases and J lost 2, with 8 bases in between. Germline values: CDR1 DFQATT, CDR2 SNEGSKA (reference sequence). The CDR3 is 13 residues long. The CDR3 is CSASPVTGNTIYF. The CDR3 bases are TGCAGTGCTAGTCCCGTAACTGGAAACACCATATATTTT.

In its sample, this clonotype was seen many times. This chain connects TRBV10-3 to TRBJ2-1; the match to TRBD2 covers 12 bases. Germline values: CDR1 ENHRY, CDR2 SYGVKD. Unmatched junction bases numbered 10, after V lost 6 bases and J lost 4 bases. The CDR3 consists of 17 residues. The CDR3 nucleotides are TGTGCCATCAGCGACCCCACTAGCGGGGGGCGTTACAATGAGCAGTTCTTC. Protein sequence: CAISDPTSGGRYNEQFF.

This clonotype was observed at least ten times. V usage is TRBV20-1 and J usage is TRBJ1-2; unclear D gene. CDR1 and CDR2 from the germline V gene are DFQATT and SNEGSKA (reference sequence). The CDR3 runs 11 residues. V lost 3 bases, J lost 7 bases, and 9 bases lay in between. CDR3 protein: CSASERVGYTF. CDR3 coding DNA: TGCAGTGCTAGTGAAAGGGTTGGCTACACCTTC.

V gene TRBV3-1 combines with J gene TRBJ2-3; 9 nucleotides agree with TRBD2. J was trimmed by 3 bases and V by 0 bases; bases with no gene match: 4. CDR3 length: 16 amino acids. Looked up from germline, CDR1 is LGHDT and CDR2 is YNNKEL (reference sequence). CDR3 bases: TGTGCCAGCAGCCAAGATGTGAGCGGGAGGACAGATACGCAGTATTTT. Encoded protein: CASSQDVSGRTDTQYF.

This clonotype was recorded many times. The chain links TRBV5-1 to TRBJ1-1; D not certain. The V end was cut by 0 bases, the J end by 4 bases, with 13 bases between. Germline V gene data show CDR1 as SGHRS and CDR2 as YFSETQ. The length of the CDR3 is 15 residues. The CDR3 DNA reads TGCGCCAGCAGCTTGGGTTCCTCTGTCGTCACTGAAGCTTTCTTT. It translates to CASSLGSSVVTEAFF.

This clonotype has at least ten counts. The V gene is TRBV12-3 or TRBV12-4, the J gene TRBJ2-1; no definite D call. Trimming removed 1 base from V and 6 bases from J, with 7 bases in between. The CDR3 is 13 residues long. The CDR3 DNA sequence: TGTGCCAGCAGTTTAGTGGGTCGCAATGAGCAGTTCTTC. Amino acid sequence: CASSLVGRNEQFF.

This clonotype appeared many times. CDR3 DNA: TGCAGTGCTAAGGCACAGGGTAATTCACCCCTCCACTTT. As protein: CSAKAQGNSPLHF. V gene TRBV20-1 combines with J gene TRBJ1-6, with D possibly being TRBD1 (6 bases). Germline V CDR1 and CDR2: DFQATT, SNEGSKA (reference sequence). The length of the CDR3 is 13 residues. Trimming left V 4 bases short and J 6 bases short, with 10 bases between.

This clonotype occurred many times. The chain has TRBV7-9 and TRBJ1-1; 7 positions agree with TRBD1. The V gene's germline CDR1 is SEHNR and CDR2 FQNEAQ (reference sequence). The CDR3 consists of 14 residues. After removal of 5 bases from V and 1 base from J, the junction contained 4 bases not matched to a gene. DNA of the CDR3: TGTGCCAGCAGCATTGGGACAGAGAACACTGAAGCTTTCTTT. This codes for CASSIGTENTEAFF. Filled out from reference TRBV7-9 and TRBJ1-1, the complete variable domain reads DTGVSQNPRHKITKRGQNVTFRCDPISEHNRLYWYRQTLGQGPEFLTYFQNEAQLEKSRLLSDRFSAERPKGSFSTLEIQRTEQGDSAMYLCASSIGTENTEAFFGQGTRLTVV.

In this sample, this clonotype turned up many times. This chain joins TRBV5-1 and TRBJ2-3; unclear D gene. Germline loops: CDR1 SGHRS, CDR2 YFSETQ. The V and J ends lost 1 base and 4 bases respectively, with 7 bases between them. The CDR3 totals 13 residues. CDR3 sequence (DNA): TGCGCCAGCAGCTTGTTTGGTTCAGATACGCAGTATTTT. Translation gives CASSLFGSDTQYF.

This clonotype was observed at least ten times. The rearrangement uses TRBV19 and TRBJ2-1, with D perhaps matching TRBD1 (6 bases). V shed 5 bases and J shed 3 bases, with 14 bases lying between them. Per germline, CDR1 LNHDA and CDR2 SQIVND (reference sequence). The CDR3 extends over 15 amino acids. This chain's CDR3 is CASSLSGTNYNEQFF. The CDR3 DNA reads TGTGCCAGTAGTCTCTCCGGGACAAACTACAATGAGCAGTTCTTC. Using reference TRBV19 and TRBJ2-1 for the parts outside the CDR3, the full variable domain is DGGITQSPKYLFRKEGQNVTLSCEQNLNHDAMYWYRQDPGQGLRLIYYSQIVNDFQKGDIAEGYSVSREKKESFPLTVTSAQKNPTAFYLCASSLSGTNYNEQFFGPGTRLTVL.